This T cell receptor beta chain derives from a study of T cell responses to AZD1222 COVID-19 vaccine. Assay: immunoSEQ multiplex PCR; the TCRdb copy retains only in-frame clones and omits some. Here the sample spans 55,000 to 75,000 clones, 85% being singletons. V lost 4 bases and J lost 3; bases outside the gene matches: 6. This CDR3 spans 15 amino acids. Per germline, CDR1 SGHRS and CDR2 YFSETQ. Sequencing used peripheral blood, obtained on day 0 of AZD1222 vaccination. V and J are TRBV5-1 and TRBJ2-3, with TRBD1 matching over 9 bases. The sequence was obtained from an adult in good health. CDR3 nucleotides: TGCGCCAGCAGCGTCGGACAGGGGAGGACAGATACGCAGTATTTT. This codes for CASSVGQGRTDTQYF.